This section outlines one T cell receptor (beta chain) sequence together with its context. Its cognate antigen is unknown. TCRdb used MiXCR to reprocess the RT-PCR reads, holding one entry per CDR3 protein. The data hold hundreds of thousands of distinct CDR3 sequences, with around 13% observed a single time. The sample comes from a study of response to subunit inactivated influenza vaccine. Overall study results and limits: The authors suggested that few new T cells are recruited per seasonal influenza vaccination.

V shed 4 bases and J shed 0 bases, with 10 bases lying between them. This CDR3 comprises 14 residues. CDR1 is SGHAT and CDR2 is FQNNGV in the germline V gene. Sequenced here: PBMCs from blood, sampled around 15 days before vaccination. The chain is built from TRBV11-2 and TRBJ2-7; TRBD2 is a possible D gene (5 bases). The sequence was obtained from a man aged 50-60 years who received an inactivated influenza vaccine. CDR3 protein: CASSSDWSSYEQYF. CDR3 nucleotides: TGTGCCAGCAGCTCGGACTGGAGCTCCTACGAGCAGTACTTC.